Below, 32 T cell receptor beta chains from the same sample are listed, as sequenced in a study of blood T cells in healthy people across ages. Sample-barcoded 5' priming and a J-beta primer mix drove a second PCR of 7 to 11 cycles. TCRdb called the 5' RACE reads again in MiXCR, with one record for every CDR3 protein. The sample holds 800,000 or so distinct CDR3 sequences, roughly 25% seen once. These sequences were also reported in another study, on T cells of mothers and their children.

The sample comprised blood. These receptor sequences come from a boy aged 10-17 years in good health.

The CDR3 loop is CASSLGTPEQYF. CDR3 DNA sequence: TGTGCCAGCAGCTTAGGGACACCCGAGCAGTACTTC. This chain uses TRBV7-2 with TRBJ2-7; possible D gene TRBD1, 5 bases. The CDR3 covers 12 residues. Per germline, CDR1 SGHTA and CDR2 FQGNSA. Trimming removed 1 base from V and 6 bases from J, with 7 bases in between.

V is TRBV20-1 and J is TRBJ2-5; 15 bases agree with TRBD2. The J call is uncertain, as TRBJ2-7 better fits the DNA end. The germline V gene encodes CDR1 DFQATT and CDR2 SNEGSKA (reference sequence). The CDR3 runs to 16 residues. As DNA, the CDR3 is TGCAGTGCTAGAGGGACTAGCGGGAGGGCCCTCTACGAGCAGTACTTC. This gives the protein CSARGTSGRALYEQYF.

In its sample, this clonotype was seen a few times. The chain combines TRBV10-3 with TRBJ2-5, with 12 bases identical to TRBD1. J gave up 2 bases and V 6 bases, and 7 bases lay outside the gene matches. CDR1 is ENHRY, CDR2 SYGVKD, per germline. The CDR3 has 16 residues. The CDR3, as DNA: TGTGCCATCAGAGAGGGACAGGGGGCTTGGCAAGAGACCCAGTACTTC. Its translation: CAIREGQGAWQETQYF.

In this sample, this clonotype turned up a few times. The chain carries TRBV7-9 and TRBJ2-7; D perhaps matches TRBD1 (5 bases). This CDR3 spans 15 amino acids. Germline lookup yields CDR1 SEHNR and CDR2 FQNEAQ (reference sequence). V gave up 1 base and J gave up 3 bases, with 13 bases separating them. CDR3 nucleotides: TGTGCCAGCAGCTTAGGTGGGGCCGGAAACTACGAGCAGTACTTC. Translated: CASSLGGAGNYEQYF.

This clonotype was counted a few times. This chain joins TRBV21-1 and TRBJ2-1; the table's D gene call, TRBD2, was not cross checked with the DNA. TRBV21-1 is designated a pseudogene. This CDR3 has 19 amino acids. The CDR3 region is CASSKVGGGYISSYNEQFF. The CDR3 region has the DNA TGTGCCAGCAGCAAAGTTGGCGGGGGGTACATCAGCTCCTACAATGAGCAGTTCTTC.

The V call is TRBV29-1, the J call TRBJ2-5; 7 bases fit TRBD2. CDR3 length: 12 residues. Germline loops: CDR1 SQVTM, CDR2 ANQGSEA. Trimming at V came to 5 bases and at J to 6 bases, leaving 6 bases not matched to a gene. The CDR3 DNA follows: TGCAGCGTTCTCGGGGGGTCTAAGACCCAGTACTTC. Its protein is CSVLGGSKTQYF.

This clonotype has only a few counts. The chain recombines TRBV27 with TRBJ2-2; TRBD2 aligns across 8 bases. Germline V gene data show CDR1 as MNHEY and CDR2 as SMNVEV (reference sequence). With V trimmed by 2 bases and J by 0 bases, 2 bases remained unmatched. This CDR3 has 16 residues. CDR3 bases: TGTGCCAGCAGTTTAGCGCGGGGGGCGAACACCGGGGAGCTGTTTTTT. It is translated as CASSLARGANTGELFF.

The chain recombines TRBV12-3 or TRBV12-4 with TRBJ2-7; the D call may be TRBD1 or TRBD2 (6 bases each). Trimming removed 6 bases from V and 6 bases from J, with 15 bases in between. The CDR3 length is 13 residues. The CDR3 reads CASRKGRGLEQYF. The CDR3, as DNA: TGTGCCAGCAGAAAAGGACGGGGGCTCGAGCAGTACTTC.

This clonotype was seen only a few times. The CDR3 protein is CASSLGQGHQETQYF. As DNA, the CDR3 is TGTGCCAGCAGTTTAGGACAGGGACACCAAGAGACCCAGTACTTC. The chain joins TRBV12-3 or TRBV12-4 to TRBJ2-5; 7 positions match TRBD1. V lost 1 base and J lost 0; bases outside the gene matches: 2. The CDR3 loop spans 15 amino acids.

This clonotype came up many times. This chain links TRBV12-3 or TRBV12-4 with TRBJ1-4; 8 bases are a match to TRBD1. This CDR3 region has 15 residues. Trimming at V came to 2 bases and at J to 7 bases, leaving 6 bases not matched to a gene. The CDR3 DNA reads TGTGCCAGCAGTTTACGTCAGGGGGCGGGTGAAAAACTGTTTTTT. Translated: CASSLRQGAGEKLFF.

CDR3 region: CASSLRAPGQGSGEQYF. DNA of the CDR3: TGCGCCAGCAGCTTGAGAGCCCCGGGACAGGGATCCGGTGAGCAGTACTTC. The gene calls are TRBV5-1 and TRBJ2-5; 9 nucleotides line up with TRBD1. The CDR3 has 17 residues. The ends lost 1 base at V and 11 bases at J; junction bases unmatched: 18. Germline V gene lookup returns CDR1 SGHRS and CDR2 YFSETQ.

This clonotype was detected a few times. The gene calls are TRBV21-1 and TRBJ1-6. TRBV21-1 counts as a pseudogene. The CDR3 has 14 residues. DNA of the CDR3: TGTGCCAGCAAACCCCTTACCTCCCATTCACCCCTCCACTTT. It yields the protein CASKPLTSHSPLHF.

This clonotype has a handful of counts. The rearrangement joins TRBV6-5 to TRBJ2-5; D gene ambiguous. The DNA end is a closer match to TRBJ2-1, so the J assignment may be wrong. The CDR3 runs to 11 residues. The germline V gene encodes CDR1 MNHEY and CDR2 SVGAGI. DNA for the CDR3: TGTGCCAGCAGCGGCCATTCGGAGCAGTTCTTC. This translates into CASSGHSEQFF.

This clonotype was seen only a few times. This CDR3 reads CASAASGRETQYF. CDR3 DNA: TGTGCCAGCGCGGCTAGCGGGAGAGAGACCCAGTACTTC. This chain joins TRBV28 and TRBJ2-5; 10 bases fit TRBD2. CDR1 and CDR2 (germline): MDHEN, SYDVKM. The trim removed 8 bases at V and 4 bases at J, leaving 4 bases unmatched. The CDR3 runs 13 residues.

This clonotype was seen a few times. The CDR3 spells CASSPGQGNLETQYF. The CDR3 bases are TGTGCCAGCAGCCCTGGACAGGGAAATTTAGAGACCCAGTACTTC. The V call is TRBV7-3, the J call TRBJ2-5; 8 nucleotides agree with TRBD1. V dropped 5 bases and J dropped 4; count of bases not matched to a gene: 9. Germline assignment: CDR1 SGHTA and CDR2 FQGTGA. The CDR3 contains 15 residues. The variable domain in full, completed from reference TRBV7-3 and TRBJ2-5, reads GAGVSQTPSNKVTEKGKYVELRCDPISGHTALYWYRQSLGQGPEFLIYFQGTGAADDSGLPNDRFFAVRPEGSVSTLKIQRTERGDSAVYLCASSPGQGNLETQYFGPGTRLLVL.

The chain employs TRBV24-1 and TRBJ2-3; D gene uncertain. Trimming took 1 base from V and 0 from J, leaving 7 bases between them. The CDR3 length is 15 residues. The germline gives CDR1 KGHDR, CDR2 SFDVKD. The chain's CDR3 is CATSDFGRSTDTQYF. The CDR3 nucleotides are TGTGCCACCAGTGATTTTGGCCGGAGCACAGATACGCAGTATTTT.

This chain joins TRBV12-3 or TRBV12-4 and TRBJ1-4; D is unclear. Trimming stripped 2 bases from V and 5 bases from J, with 12 bases between. The CDR3 has 15 amino acids. The CDR3 region is CASSLSHSANEKLFF. Written as DNA, the CDR3 is TGTGCCAGCAGTTTATCGCACAGCGCAAATGAAAAACTGTTTTTT.

V usage is TRBV12-3 or TRBV12-4 and J usage is TRBJ2-1; 7 bases align to TRBD1. Trimming cost V 6 bases and J 7 bases; bases outside gene matches: 12. The CDR3 is 15 amino acids. The CDR3 sequence is CASSPPGQPWNEQFF. The DNA of the CDR3 is TGTGCCAGCAGCCCCCCGGGACAGCCGTGGAATGAGCAGTTCTTC.

The CDR3 DNA reads TGTGCCAGCAGCTTAGCACAGTCGTCCTACGAGCAGTACTTC. It codes for CASSLAQSSYEQYF. The chain carries TRBV7-9 and TRBJ2-7; the D is unclear. This CDR3 has 14 residues. CDR1 and CDR2 (germline): SEHNR, FQNEAQ (reference sequence). V dropped 0 bases and J dropped 1 base, with 7 bases sitting between them.

The chain recombines TRBV5-6 with TRBJ1-1, with no clear D. There are 17 residues in the CDR3. Trimming removed 4 bases at V and 0 bases at J, with 19 bases between. CDR1 and CDR2 from the germline V gene are SGHDT and YYEEEE. CDR3 residues: CASSPFSYGTMNTEAFF. The CDR3 coding sequence is TGTGCCAGCAGCCCATTCTCGTACGGAACCATGAACACTGAAGCTTTCTTT.

The chain recombines TRBV7-2 with TRBJ1-4; 8 bases fit TRBD1. CDR1 is SGHTA, CDR2 FQGNSA, per germline. The CDR3 spans 17 residues. Trimming at V came to 5 bases and at J to 2 bases, leaving 10 bases not matched to a gene. The chain's CDR3 is CASSPTGEGWTNEKLFF. CDR3 DNA sequence: TGTGCCAGCAGCCCGACAGGGGAAGGATGGACTAATGAAAAACTGTTTTTT.

This rearrangement joins TRBV12-5 to TRBJ2-3; 9 positions match TRBD2. Germline CDR1 is LGHNT and CDR2 is FRNRAP. The CDR3 totals 14 residues. V shed 5 bases and J 4 bases; nucleotides not matched to a gene: 4. The CDR3 reads CASGRTSDPDTQYF. The CDR3 DNA is TGTGCTAGTGGTAGGACTAGCGATCCAGATACGCAGTATTTT.

The chain employs TRBV7-2 and TRBJ2-5; 9 nucleotides agree with TRBD2. Germline lookup yields CDR1 SGHTA and CDR2 FQGNSA. The CDR3 runs to 16 residues. V was pared by 1 base and J by 1 base, with 4 bases of the junction left unmatched. CDR3 in DNA: TGTGCCAGCAGCTTAGTCGTAGCGGGGGTCCAAGAGACCCAGTACTTC. Its translation: CASSLVVAGVQETQYF.

V usage is TRBV20-1 and J usage is TRBJ1-2; tentative D call: TRBD1 (5 bases). Looked up from germline, CDR1 is DFQATT and CDR2 is SNEGSKA (reference sequence). CDR3 length: 14 amino acids. Trimming pared 3 bases from V and 4 bases from J, leaving 15 bases between. CDR3: CSASMGSGTYGYTF. In DNA form, the CDR3 reads TGCAGTGCTAGTATGGGGTCGGGGACCTATGGCTACACCTTC.

The genes are TRBV7-9 and TRBJ2-5; 8 positions agree with TRBD2. V was clipped by 5 bases and J by 1 base; unmatched bases: 6. From germline, CDR1 is SEHNR and CDR2 FQNEAQ (reference sequence). CDR3 length equals 15 residues. CDR3 sequence (DNA): TGTGCCAGCAGCAAACCGGGAGGGTCCCAAGAGACCCAGTACTTC. Translation gives CASSKPGGSQETQYF.

This clonotype was detected once. CDR3 protein: CASSADRGPEAFF. The CDR3 DNA follows: TGTGCCAGCAGCGCGGACAGGGGTCCTGAAGCTTTCTTT. The chain combines TRBV14 with TRBJ1-1; TRBD1 aligns across 9 bases. CDR3 size: 13 residues. Germline CDR1 SGHDN, CDR2 FVKESK. V gave up 5 bases and J gave up 6 bases; unmatched junction bases: 4.

This rearrangement joins TRBV7-9 to TRBJ2-7; 11 bases match TRBD2. The CDR3 consists of 15 residues. CDR1 is SEHNR, CDR2 FQNEAQ, per germline (reference sequence). The trim removed 6 bases at V and 3 bases at J, leaving 7 bases unmatched. The CDR3 loop reads CASRPPGTSGYEQYF. CDR3 sequence (DNA): TGTGCCAGCAGACCGCCCGGGACTAGCGGCTACGAGCAGTACTTC.

The gene calls are TRBV9 and TRBJ1-1, with D perhaps TRBD1 (5 bases). V was shortened by 4 bases and J by 4 bases, with 17 bases between the two germline ends. The CDR3 is 15 amino acids. Per germline, CDR1 SGDLS and CDR2 YYNGEE. The CDR3 spells CASSPRGGDITEAFF. The CDR3 DNA sequence: TGTGCCAGCAGCCCCCGCGGGGGGGATATCACTGAAGCTTTCTTT.

This clonotype was detected only a few times. The rearrangement uses TRBV7-9 and TRBJ2-1; TRBD2 aligns across 7 bases. The end of the DNA aligns better with TRBJ2-7, so the J call may be wrong. CDR1 and CDR2 from the germline V gene are SEHNR and FQNEAQ (reference sequence). The CDR3 extends over 15 amino acids. The CDR3 nucleotides are TGTGCCAGCAGCTTAGGGCGGGGGACCTTCCACGAGCAGTACTTC. Translated, it gives CASSLGRGTFHEQYF.

There are a few counts of this clonotype. Given a much more abundant clone one base away, this may be a read error. J is TRBJ1-4 and V is TRBV27, with D maybe TRBD1 (6 bases). Germline V gene lookup returns CDR1 MNHEY and CDR2 SMNVEV (reference sequence). V lost 4 bases, J lost 5 bases, and 14 bases lay in between. This CDR3 has 15 residues. The CDR3 sequence: CASSYGGRMNEKLFF. CDR3 coding DNA: TGTGCCAGCAGTTACGGGGGGCGAATGAATGAAAAACTGTTTTTT.

The chain uses TRBV28 and TRBJ2-5; D may be TRBD1 (6 bases). The assigned J gene may be wrong: the sequence end matches TRBJ2-7 better. Germline V lookup: CDR1 MDHEN, CDR2 SYDVKM. The CDR3 runs to 16 residues. Here the CDR3 reads CASSLSWTDLTYEQYF. CDR3 nucleotides: TGTGCCAGCAGTTTATCCTGGACAGATCTAACCTACGAGCAGTACTTC.

V gene TRBV28 combines with J gene TRBJ2-5; TRBD1 matches at 8 bases. Per germline, CDR1 MDHEN and CDR2 SYDVKM. The CDR3 is 15 amino acids. After removal of 2 bases from V and 2 bases from J, the junction contained 4 bases not matched to a gene. CDR3 protein: CASSLKTGGQETQYF. For the CDR3, the DNA is TGTGCCAGCAGTTTAAAAACAGGGGGGCAAGAGACCCAGTACTTC.